Given below is one TCR beta chain in context. The target antigen is unknown. This specimen comes from a study of ipilimumab plus nivolumab after autologous stem cell transplantation. Study-level background: DLBCL patients had primary refractory or relapsed disease.

The CDR3 consists of 19 residues. The trim removed 5 bases at V and 1 base at J, leaving 15 bases unmatched. The germline CDR1 and CDR2 sequences are MRHNA and SNTAGT. Assay: immunoSEQ multiplex PCR; the TCRdb copy retains only in-frame clones and omits some. The table has around 19,000 clones, 81% seen once; the top ten hold more than 6.5%. Findings of the study overall: TCR repertoire, Treg phenotype and gut microbiota reportedly support more study of this approach.

Starting 14 to 28 days after autologous transplant, ipilimumab 1 mg/kg was given. Patients received nivolumab 3 mg/kg at weeks 1, 4, 7, 10, then fortnightly to week 26. This clonotype originated in a male donor with diffuse large B-cell lymphoma. The chain couples TRBV6-4 to TRBJ1-5; TRBD1 aligns across 9 bases. The sequenced sample was PBMCs, obtained in a trial of ipilimumab plus nivolumab as post-transplant consolidation. The CDR3 is CASSIIVTRTGASNQPQHF. CDR3 coding DNA: TGTGCCAGCAGTATAATCGTAACTAGGACAGGGGCCAGCAATCAGCCCCAGCATTTT.